These 7 T cell receptor beta chains were all obtained from the same sample, sequenced in a study of beta chain features in type 1 diabetes. The isolated RNA, all of it, was reverse transcribed, so expressed TCRB transcripts were what got sequenced. Data came from immunoSEQ multiplex PCR; TCRdb stores just in-frame clones and leaves some out. The table includes some 350,000 clones, over 9% detected once. No cognate antigen is known for these TCRs. General study results and limits: All four CD4+ subsets of Type 1 diabetes patients contained TCRB CDR3s that were moderately but significantly shorter.

Sequencing used central memory CD4+ T cells from blood. These receptors were collected from a man aged 25-45 years with type 1 diabetes.

A few counts support this clone. The chain employs TRBV7-2 and TRBJ1-4; unclear D gene. V was clipped by 4 bases and J by 4 bases, with 4 bases between them. The CDR3 has 12 amino acids. In germline, CDR1 is SGHTA, CDR2 FQGNSA. This chain's CDR3 is CASSSFNEKLFF. CDR3 in DNA: TGTGCCAGCAGCTCATTTAATGAAAAACTGTTTTTT.

This clone was picked up a small number of times. The junction does not match germline at one end; this may be a read error. The genes are TRBV10-3 and TRBJ2-5; 7 bases fit TRBD1. Germline lookup yields CDR1 ENHRY and CDR2 SYGVKD. The CDR3 is 13 amino acids. DNA of the CDR3: TGTGCCAGCAGTCTACAGGGACAGAGGACCCAGTACTTC. Its translation is CASSLQGQRTQYF.

Only a few counts were recorded for this clone. The chain recombines TRBV7-8 with TRBJ2-1, with TRBD2 matching over 9 bases. V dropped 8 bases and J dropped 0; count of bases not matched to a gene: 5. From germline, CDR1 is SGHVS and CDR2 FQNEAQ. The CDR3 covers 15 residues. The CDR3 protein is CASERLADSYNEQFF. The CDR3 DNA follows: TGTGCCAGCGAAAGACTAGCGGACTCCTACAATGAGCAGTTCTTC. Full variable domain (missing parts from reference TRBV7-8 and TRBJ2-1): GAGVSQSPRYKVAKRGQDVALRCDPISGHVSLFWYQQALGQGPEFLTYFQNEAQLDKSGLPSDRFFAERPEGSVSTLKIQRTQQEDSAVYLCASERLADSYNEQFFGPGTRLTVL.

V and J are TRBV18 and TRBJ2-1; TRBD1 might be the D (5 bases). Germline loops: CDR1 KGHSH, CDR2 LQKENI. This CDR3 has 14 amino acids. Trimming took off 1 base at V and 5 bases at J, with 9 bases between the two ends. CDR3 coding DNA: TGTGCCAGCTCACCACTTCAGGGCGACAATGAGCAGTTCTTC. Translation gives CASSPLQGDNEQFF. The whole variable domain, remainder taken from reference TRBV18 and TRBJ2-1, is NAGVMQNPRHLVRRRGQEARLRCSPMKGHSHVYWYRQLPEEGLKFMVYLQKENIIDESGMPKERFSAEFPKEGPSILRIQQVVRGDSAAYFCASSPLQGDNEQFFGPGTRLTVL.

The chain joins TRBV6-6 to TRBJ2-5; possibly TRBD1 for D (6 bases). V lost 5 bases, J lost 4 bases, and 14 bases lay in between. Per the germline V gene, CDR1 is MNHNY and CDR2 is SVGAGI (reference sequence). CDR3 length: 14 amino acids. The CDR3 reads CASSVTGNGETQYF. The CDR3 bases are TGTGCCAGCAGTGTAACAGGGAATGGAGAGACCCAGTACTTC.

This clone was picked up a small number of times. The rearrangement uses TRBV10-3 and TRBJ2-1; 8 bases fit TRBD1. Germline assignment: CDR1 ENHRY and CDR2 SYGVKD. The CDR3 spans 15 residues. V lost 6 bases to trimming and J lost 5 bases; unmatched junction nucleotides: 9. The CDR3: CAISVGQGGNNEQFF. The CDR3 DNA is TGTGCCATCAGCGTAGGACAGGGTGGGAACAATGAGCAGTTCTTC.

V usage is TRBV18 and J usage is TRBJ2-7; tentatively, D is TRBD2 (6 bases). The germline V gene encodes CDR1 KGHSH and CDR2 LQKENI. This CDR3 comprises 15 residues. The V and J ends lost 2 bases and 2 bases respectively, with 13 bases between them. The CDR3 spells CASSPSMSGAYEQYF. In nucleotides, the CDR3 is TGTGCCAGCTCACCATCCATGTCGGGAGCCTACGAGCAGTACTTC.